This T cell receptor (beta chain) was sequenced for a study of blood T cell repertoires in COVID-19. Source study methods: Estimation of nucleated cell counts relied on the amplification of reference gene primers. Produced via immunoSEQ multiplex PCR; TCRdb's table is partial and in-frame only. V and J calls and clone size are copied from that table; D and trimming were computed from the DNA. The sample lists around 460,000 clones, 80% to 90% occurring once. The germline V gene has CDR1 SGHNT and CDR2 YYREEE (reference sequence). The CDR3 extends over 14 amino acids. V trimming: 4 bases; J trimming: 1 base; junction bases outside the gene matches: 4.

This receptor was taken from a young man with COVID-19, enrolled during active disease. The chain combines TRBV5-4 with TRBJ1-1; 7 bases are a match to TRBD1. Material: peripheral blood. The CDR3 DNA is TGTGCCAGCAGCGTCTCAGGGGGGAACACTGAAGCTTTCTTT. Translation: CASSVSGGNTEAFF.